These 31 T cell receptor beta chains came from one sample sequenced in a study of shared clonotypes between healthy human individuals. Assay used: immunoSEQ multiplex PCR; TCRdb lists only in-frame clones, some missing. The profile covers roughly 2.4 million clones, with approximately 95% appearing a single time and 0.13% taken by the ten largest. Sequencing was performed on naive CD4+ T cells sorted from blood. Subset reported: CD45RA+ positively selected. All receptors derive from a man younger than 35 in good health.

The CDR3 nucleotides read TGTGCCAGCAGCTTCTTGCGGGAGGGGACAGATACGCAGTATTTT. Protein: CASSFLREGTDTQYF. The V gene is TRBV7-9, the J gene TRBJ2-3; TRBD2 agrees at 9 bases. The CDR3 is 15 residues long. CDR1 and CDR2 from the germline V gene are SEHNR and FQNEAQ (reference sequence). V shed 3 bases and J 3 bases; nucleotides not matched to a gene: 4.

The chain carries TRBV6-5 and TRBJ2-2, with D perhaps TRBD1 (5 bases). The germline V and J ends were trimmed by 11 bases and 7 bases, with 20 bases remaining between them. Looked up from germline, CDR1 is MNHEY and CDR2 is SVGAGI. The CDR3 consists of 14 residues. CDR3 nucleotides: TGTGCCTCCCAACGATCAGGGAAGGTCGGGGAGCTGTTTTTT. Translating gives CASQRSGKVGELFF.

Turning to this clone: The same CDR3 is also encoded by other DNA sequences in this sample. This sequence joins TRBV7-2 and TRBJ2-7, with D hard to call. Germline lookup yields CDR1 SGHTA and CDR2 FQGNSA. Trimming pared 5 bases from V and 4 bases from J, leaving 6 bases between. This CDR3 is 11 amino acids long. CDR3 region: CASSRLYEQYF. CDR3 nucleotides: TGTGCCAGCAGCCGTCTATACGAGCAGTACTTC.

V gene TRBV28 combines with J gene TRBJ2-7; the D is unclear. With 3 bases removed from V and 2 bases from J, the gap between germline ends came to 8 bases. The V gene's germline CDR1 is MDHEN and CDR2 SYDVKM. The CDR3 runs 13 residues. CDR3 nucleotide sequence: TGTGCCAGCAGTTTCCCCCCGGCCTACGAGCAGTACTTC. Its translation: CASSFPPAYEQYF.

The chain recombines TRBV9 with TRBJ1-2; 8 nucleotides match TRBD1. The V and J ends lost 5 bases and 5 bases, in that order; junction bases with no gene match: 5. This CDR3 has 13 amino acids. Germline V gene sequence: CDR1 SGDLS, CDR2 YYNGEE. The CDR3 DNA sequence: TGTGCCAGCAGAGAGACAGGGGCTTATGGCTACACCTTC. Protein sequence: CASRETGAYGYTF.

This chain links TRBV2 with TRBJ2-2; weak D call: TRBD1 (6 bases). V gave up 5 bases and J gave up 5 bases, with 9 bases separating them. This CDR3 has 13 residues. The germline CDR1 and CDR2 sequences are SNHLY and FYNNEI. In DNA, the CDR3 is TGTGCCAGCAGTCGAGACAGGACCGGGGAGCTGTTTTTT. Amino acids: CASSRDRTGELFF.

CDR3 bases: TGTGCCAGCAGTGTAACCCAAGGGACTGAGCAGTTCTTC. Protein sequence: CASSVTQGTEQFF. This rearrangement joins TRBV25-1 to TRBJ2-1; the D gene could be TRBD1 or TRBD2 (5 bases each). The CDR3 length is 13 residues. The V end was cut by 4 bases, the J end by 9 bases, with 13 bases between. Germline CDR1 and CDR2: MGHDK and SYGVNS.

The V and J genes are TRBV2 and TRBJ2-3, with TRBD2 matching 12 bases. The CDR3 totals 17 residues. The junction had 7 bases not matched to a gene; V was cut back by 6 bases and J by 0 bases. Germline values: CDR1 SNHLY, CDR2 FYNNEI. The DNA of the CDR3 is TGTGCCAGCAGGAGACGGACTAGCGGGGAAAGCACAGATACGCAGTATTTT. Translated: CASRRRTSGESTDTQYF. Variable domain in full (rest from reference TRBV2 and TRBJ2-3): EPEVTQTPSHQVTQMGQEVILRCVPISNHLYFYWYRQILGQKVEFLVSFYNNEISEKSEIFDDQFSVERPDGSNFTLKIRSTKLEDSAMYFCASRRRTSGESTDTQYFGPGTRLTVL.

The chain links TRBV5-4 to TRBJ1-2; 7 nucleotides match TRBD1. After removal of 0 bases from V and 4 bases from J, the junction contained 9 bases not matched to a gene. In germline, CDR1 is SGHNT, CDR2 YYREEE (reference sequence). The CDR3 runs to 16 residues. Here the CDR3 reads CASSLDRGMQGYGYTF. In nucleotides, the CDR3 is TGTGCCAGCAGCTTGGACAGGGGAATGCAGGGCTATGGCTACACCTTC.

This clone appeared a few times. The chain employs TRBV10-2 and TRBJ1-6, with 9 bases identical to TRBD1. The CDR3 runs to 14 residues. Germline V gene data show CDR1 as WSHSY and CDR2 as SAAADI. V trimming: 8 bases; J trimming: 7 bases; junction bases outside the gene matches: 6. CDR3 sequence reads: CASGFDRGNSPLHF. DNA of the CDR3: TGCGCCAGCGGATTCGACAGGGGGAATTCACCCCTCCACTTT.

V is TRBV4-1 and J is TRBJ2-1, with 11 bases lining up with TRBD2. The V gene end was trimmed by 2 bases and the J gene end by 4 bases; junction bases not matched to a gene: 7. The germline CDR1 and CDR2 sequences are MGHRA and YSYEKL. The CDR3 runs 17 residues. The DNA for the CDR3 is TGCGCCAGCAGCCAAAGCCTACTAGCGGGAGCTTACAATGAGCAGTTCTTC. It specifies CASSQSLLAGAYNEQFF.

The rearrangement links TRBV4-1 to TRBJ2-5; D unclear. Trimming took off 4 bases at V and 2 bases at J, with 11 bases between the two ends. The CDR3 sequence is 14 residues long. Germline CDR1 is MGHRA and CDR2 is YSYEKL. The CDR3 bases are TGCGCCAGCAGCCTGAGGACGCCACAAGAGACCCAGTACTTC. Translating gives CASSLRTPQETQYF.

A word on this clone: An end of the junction differs from the germline gene, which may be a read error. The rearrangement uses TRBV5-4 and TRBJ2-6; D is unresolved. The germline V gene has CDR1 SGHNT and CDR2 YYREEE (reference sequence). The CDR3 loop spans 13 amino acids. The CDR3 DNA reads TGTGCCGGCAGGCTTTCTGGGGCCAACGTCCTGACTTTC. It is translated as CAGRLSGANVLTF. The full variable domain, with the rest looked up from reference TRBV5-4 and TRBJ2-6, is ETGVTQSPTHLIKTRGQQVTLRCSSQSGHNTVSWYQQALGQGPQFIFQYYREEENGRGNFPPRFSGLQFPNYSSELNVNALELDDSALYLCAGRLSGANVLTFGAGSRLTVL.

A few counts support this clone. This chain joins TRBV7-2 and TRBJ2-7; 8 nucleotides match TRBD1. This CDR3 region has 15 residues. Germline CDR1 reads SGHTA; CDR2 reads FQGNSA. Germline trimming cut 3 bases from V and 1 base from J; bases unmatched to any gene: 5. For the CDR3, the DNA is TGTGCCAGCAGCTTCGGGACAGGCCCTTCCTACGAGCAGTACTTC. Residues: CASSFGTGPSYEQYF.

J is TRBJ1-4 and V is TRBV27, with D tentatively TRBD1 (5 bases). The V end lost 6 bases, the J end lost 7 bases, and 12 bases lay between the germline ends. The CDR3 covers 13 residues. The germline V gene encodes CDR1 MNHEY and CDR2 SMNVEV (reference sequence). CDR3 sequence reads: CASRDISSEKLFF. The CDR3, as DNA: TGTGCCAGCAGGGACATTTCCAGTGAAAAACTGTTTTTT.

J is TRBJ1-5 and V is TRBV5-5; D is perhaps TRBD1 (6 bases). CDR1 SGHKS and CDR2 YYEKEE come from the germline V gene (reference sequence). The germline V and J ends were trimmed by 4 bases and 1 base, with 12 bases remaining between them. The CDR3 has 15 residues. Here the CDR3 reads CASSKTGNSNQPQHF. The CDR3, as DNA: TGTGCCAGCAGCAAAACAGGGAACAGCAATCAGCCCCAGCATTTT.

V is TRBV6-1 and J is TRBJ2-4; D is uncertain. V gave up 0 bases and J gave up 0 bases, with 18 bases separating them. CDR3 length: 19 residues. Per the germline V gene, CDR1 is MNHNS and CDR2 is SASEGT. The CDR3 DNA reads TGTGCCAGCAGTGAAGCGCCAGCTCTACAGACCTTAGCCAAAAACATTCAGTACTTC. Translated, it gives CASSEAPALQTLAKNIQYF.

The chain joins TRBV5-1 to TRBJ2-7; tentative D call: TRBD1 (6 bases). Trimming left V 4 bases short and J 7 bases short, with 18 bases between. Germline values: CDR1 SGHRS, CDR2 YFSETQ. The CDR3 sequence is 14 residues long. The CDR3 sequence is CASSQTQGNGEQYF. CDR3 bases: TGCGCCAGCAGCCAAACCCAGGGGAATGGGGAGCAGTACTTC.

CDR3 nucleotide sequence: TGTGCCAGCAGCTTGCGGGGGCCTTCTTCGGAGACCCAGTACTTC. Protein: CASSLRGPSSETQYF. The chain links TRBV7-9 to TRBJ2-5; maybe TRBD2 (7 bases). CDR1 is SEHNR and CDR2 is FQNEAQ in the germline V gene (reference sequence). V lost 3 bases and J 5 bases, leaving 16 bases between the germline ends. This CDR3 contains 15 residues.

The V gene is TRBV5-4, the J gene TRBJ2-7, with TRBD1 matching over 7 bases. Trimming removed 2 bases from V and 1 base from J; junction bases left unmatched: 3. Germline V gene lookup returns CDR1 SGHNT and CDR2 YYREEE (reference sequence). CDR3 length: 14 amino acids. CDR3 bases: TGTGCCAGCAGCTTCCGGGACAGATCCTACGAGCAGTACTTC. Residues: CASSFRDRSYEQYF.

In DNA, the CDR3 is TGTGCTAGTGGTACCAGTCTCCCGTTCCCCTATGGCTACACCTTC. As protein: CASGTSLPFPYGYTF. The rearrangement joins TRBV12-5 to TRBJ1-2; D not resolved. Germline V CDR1 and CDR2: LGHNT, FRNRAP. The CDR3 is 15 residues long. V lost 5 bases to trimming and J lost 4 bases, with 17 bases between them. Drawing the rest from reference TRBV12-5 and TRBJ1-2, the complete variable domain is DARVTQTPRHKVTEMGQEVTMRCQPILGHNTVFWYRQTMMQGLELLAYFRNRAPLDDSGMPKDRFSAEMPDATLATLKIQPSEPRDSAVYFCASGTSLPFPYGYTFGSGTRLTVV.

Concerning this clone: Other DNA sequences in the sample encode the same CDR3. The genes are TRBV7-9 and TRBJ2-7; no clear D. Between the trimmed V and J ends, which lost 1 base and 0 bases, there was a span of 7 bases. The CDR3 is 14 amino acids. Germline lookup yields CDR1 SEHNR and CDR2 FQNEAQ (reference sequence). CDR3 sequence reads: CASSLVGGSYEQYF. Here the CDR3 DNA reads TGTGCCAGCAGCTTAGTAGGCGGCTCCTACGAGCAGTACTTC.

The chain carries TRBV7-6 and TRBJ2-7; no clear D. The CDR3 consists of 17 residues. The ends were cut back, 7 bases at V and 6 bases at J, with 28 bases in the middle. Germline V gene lookup returns CDR1 SGHVS and CDR2 FNYEAQ. CDR3 in DNA: TGTGCCAGCACCCCGGGTCCCACCACTTTCGGGTTACGCGAGCAGTACTTC. Amino acids: CASTPGPTTFGLREQYF.

The chain recombines TRBV6-1 with TRBJ2-2, with 9 bases fitting TRBD2. The germline gives CDR1 MNHNS, CDR2 SASEGT. V lost 0 bases and J lost 5; bases outside the gene matches: 10. This CDR3 spans 18 amino acids. The CDR3 sequence is CASSEAMAGGPGTGELFF. The CDR3 coding sequence is TGTGCCAGCAGTGAAGCGATGGCGGGGGGGCCTGGTACCGGGGAGCTGTTTTTT.

With regard to this clone: Other DNA sequences in the sample encode the same CDR3. The chain employs TRBV18 and TRBJ1-3, with TRBD1 matching over 8 bases. The CDR3 is made up of 15 amino acids. From germline, CDR1 is KGHSH and CDR2 LQKENI. Unmatched junction bases numbered 5, after V lost 6 bases and J lost 1 base. Here the CDR3 reads CASSPGTGSGNTIYF. The DNA for the CDR3 is TGTGCCAGCTCGCCCGGGACAGGATCTGGAAACACCATATATTTT.

The genes are TRBV18 and TRBJ1-2, with TRBD1 identical over 9 bases. The ends lost 0 bases at V and 1 base at J; junction bases unmatched: 6. In germline, CDR1 is KGHSH, CDR2 LQKENI. The CDR3 loop spans 17 amino acids. The CDR3 spells CASSPPTGGADNYGYTF. The CDR3 coding sequence is TGTGCCAGCTCACCACCCACAGGGGGCGCAGATAACTATGGCTACACCTTC.

The J gene is TRBJ1-5, the V gene TRBV19; D is unclear. The CDR3 totals 15 residues. V dropped 7 bases and J dropped 4 bases, with 17 bases sitting between them. Germline V CDR1 and CDR2: LNHDA, SQIVND (reference sequence). The CDR3 loop reads CASNPFLGVNQPQHF. DNA of the CDR3: TGTGCCAGTAATCCCTTCCTTGGGGTTAATCAGCCCCAGCATTTT.

V usage is TRBV10-1 and J usage is TRBJ2-7, with TRBD1 identical over 8 bases. V shed 2 bases, J shed 6 bases, and the junction held 12 bases outside the gene matches. CDR3 length equals 16 residues. Germline CDR1 and CDR2: WNHNN and SYGVQD (reference sequence). The CDR3 region is CASSENPRTGRSEQYF. CDR3 sequence (DNA): TGCGCCAGCAGTGAGAACCCCCGGACAGGGCGGTCCGAGCAGTACTTC.

V is TRBV11-3 and J is TRBJ2-7, with 7 bases that match TRBD1. The CDR3 is made up of 13 amino acids. Trimming removed 3 bases from V and 2 bases from J; junction bases left unmatched: 1. Looked up from germline, CDR1 is SGHNT and CDR2 is YENEEA. The CDR3 DNA follows: TGTGCCAGCAGCTTGGGACAGCCCTACGAGCAGTACTTC. This translates into CASSLGQPYEQYF.

The chain uses TRBV7-2 and TRBJ2-7, with 10 bases that match TRBD1. The junction had 6 bases not matched to a gene; V was cut back by 5 bases and J by 2 bases. Germline values: CDR1 SGHTA, CDR2 FQGNSA. The CDR3 is 15 residues long. The CDR3 loop reads CASSQDRGSPYEQYF. CDR3 in DNA: TGTGCCAGCAGCCAGGACAGGGGGTCCCCCTACGAGCAGTACTTC. Variable domain in full (rest from reference TRBV7-2 and TRBJ2-7): GAGVSQSPSNKVTEKGKDVELRCDPISGHTALYWYRQSLGQGLEFLIYFQGNSAPDKSGLPSDRFSAERTGGSVSTLTIQRTQQEDSAVYLCASSQDRGSPYEQYFGPGTRLTVT.

The chain has TRBV28 and TRBJ2-7; tentatively, D is TRBD1 (5 bases). Deletions cut 3 bases from V and 1 base from J, with 13 bases between. CDR3 length: 15 amino acids. The germline CDR1 and CDR2 sequences are MDHEN and SYDVKM. The CDR3 protein is CASSLASGPSYEQYF. DNA for the CDR3: TGTGCCAGCAGTTTGGCGTCAGGGCCATCCTACGAGCAGTACTTC.